This T cell receptor beta chain originates from a study of T cells after posttransplantation cyclophosphamide. Repertoires were generated with immunoSEQ multiplex PCR, while TCRdb's copy carries only in-frame clones and drops some. The table has around 20,000 clones, almost 99% seen once. The CDR3 sequence is 15 residues long. CDR1 and CDR2 from the germline V gene are SGHVS and FQNEAQ. The V end was cut by 0 bases, the J end by 4 bases, with 12 bases between. Cells defined as naive were viable CD3+CD4+ or CD3+CD8+ and CCR7+CD45RA+CD45RO-CD95-CD27+CD28+. The chain has TRBV7-8 and TRBJ1-2; TRBD1 might be the D (5 bases). This TCR was sampled from a man in his forties in good health, CMV-negative, and a related stem cell transplant donor. Input material: naive CD4+ T cells sorted from PBMCs. This CDR3 reads CASSLAVGGSYGYTF. The CDR3 region has the DNA TGTGCCAGCAGCTTAGCGGTCGGGGGGTCCTATGGCTACACCTTC.